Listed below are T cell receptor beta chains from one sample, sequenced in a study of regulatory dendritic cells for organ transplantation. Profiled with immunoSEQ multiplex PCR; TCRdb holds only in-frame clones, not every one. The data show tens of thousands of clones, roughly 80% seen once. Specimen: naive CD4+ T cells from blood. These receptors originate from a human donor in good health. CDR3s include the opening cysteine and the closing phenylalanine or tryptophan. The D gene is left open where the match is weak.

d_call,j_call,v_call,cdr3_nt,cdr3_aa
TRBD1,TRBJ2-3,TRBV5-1,TGCGCCAGCAGCTTGGAAGGACAGGTGGACACAGATACGCAGTATTTT,CASSLEGQVDTDTQYF
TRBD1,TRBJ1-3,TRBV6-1,TGTGCCAGCAGTCCGGACAGGGCCTCTGGAAACACCATATATTTT,CASSPDRASGNTIYF
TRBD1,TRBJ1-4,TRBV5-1,TGCGCCAGCAGCTCCTCAGGGGGGACTAATGAAAAACTGTTTTTT,CASSSSGGTNEKLFF
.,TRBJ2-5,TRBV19,TGTGCCAGTAGTATAGTGATAGCCCAAGAGACCCAGTACTTC,CASSIVIAQETQYF
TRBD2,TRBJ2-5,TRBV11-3,TGTGCCAGCAGCGTTGCGGGGGGTGAGGAGACCCAGTACTTC,CASSVAGGEETQYF
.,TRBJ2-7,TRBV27,TGTGCCAGCAGTTACACGGGACATCCGACCTACGAGCAGTACTTC,CASSYTGHPTYEQYF
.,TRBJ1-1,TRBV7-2,TGTGCCAGCAGCCTTCGGGGGTTCGAAGCTTTCTTT,CASSLRGFEAFF
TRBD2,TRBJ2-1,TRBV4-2,TGTGCCAGCAGCCAAACGGGGGGGCTTTACAATGAGCAGTTCTTC,CASSQTGGLYNEQFF
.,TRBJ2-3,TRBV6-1,TGTGCCAGCAGTGAAGCAGGAGCGGGACAGGGCACAGATACGCAGTATTTT,CASSEAGAGQGTDTQYF
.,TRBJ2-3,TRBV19,TGTGCCAGTAGTATTAAGTCAGCGAATCCGGTAGATACGCAGTATTTT,CASSIKSANPVDTQYF
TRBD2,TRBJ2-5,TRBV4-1,TGCGCCAGCAGCAGCGGGGGGGTTGTTGAGACCCAGTACTTC,CASSSGGVVETQYF
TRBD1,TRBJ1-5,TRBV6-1,TGTGCCAGCAGTGGAGGACAGGGGGCGAATCAGCCCCAGCATTTT,CASSGGQGANQPQHF
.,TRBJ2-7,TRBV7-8,TGTGCCAGCAGCCCCCGCCCACAGGGTAGGACCACCTACGAGCAGTACTTC,CASSPRPQGRTTYEQYF
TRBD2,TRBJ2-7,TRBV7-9,TGTGCCAGCGGCCCTCGGGGGGAGGTTTCCTACGAGCAGTACTTC,CASGPRGEVSYEQYF